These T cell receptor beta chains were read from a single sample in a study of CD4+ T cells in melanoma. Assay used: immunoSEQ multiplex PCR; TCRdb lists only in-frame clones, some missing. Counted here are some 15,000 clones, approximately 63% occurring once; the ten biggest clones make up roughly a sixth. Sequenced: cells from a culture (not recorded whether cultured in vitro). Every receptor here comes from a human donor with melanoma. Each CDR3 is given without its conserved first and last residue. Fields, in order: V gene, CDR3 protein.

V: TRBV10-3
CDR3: AISDTTLRIDGYT

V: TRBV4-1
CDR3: ASSQSVFSVYQPQH

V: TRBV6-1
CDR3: ASSRAGGEGEQY

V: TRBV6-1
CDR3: ASSDYRGINQPQH

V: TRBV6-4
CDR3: ASSPSPGLGLY

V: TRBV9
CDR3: ASSVDGDAGELF

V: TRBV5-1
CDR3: ASSPFRDTMNTEAF

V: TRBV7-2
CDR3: ASGPYKPYGYT

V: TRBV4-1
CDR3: ASSRGTSGPPTDTQY

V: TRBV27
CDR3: ASSLYSGVRNQPQH

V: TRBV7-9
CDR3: ASSPWSEQY

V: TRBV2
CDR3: ASSEEGGTEAF

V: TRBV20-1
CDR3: SASRGREAF

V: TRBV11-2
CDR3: ASSRHMNTEAF

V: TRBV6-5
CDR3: ASSAGQYEAF

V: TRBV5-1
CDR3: ASSLGDSWGTDTQY

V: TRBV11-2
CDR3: ASSPYKNEQF

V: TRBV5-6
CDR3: ASSIGETQY

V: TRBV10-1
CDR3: ASSKTSRGETQY

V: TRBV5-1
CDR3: ASGETDEAF

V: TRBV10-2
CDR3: ASSGTGTGVEKLF

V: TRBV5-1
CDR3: ASSPGTGRGDDGYT